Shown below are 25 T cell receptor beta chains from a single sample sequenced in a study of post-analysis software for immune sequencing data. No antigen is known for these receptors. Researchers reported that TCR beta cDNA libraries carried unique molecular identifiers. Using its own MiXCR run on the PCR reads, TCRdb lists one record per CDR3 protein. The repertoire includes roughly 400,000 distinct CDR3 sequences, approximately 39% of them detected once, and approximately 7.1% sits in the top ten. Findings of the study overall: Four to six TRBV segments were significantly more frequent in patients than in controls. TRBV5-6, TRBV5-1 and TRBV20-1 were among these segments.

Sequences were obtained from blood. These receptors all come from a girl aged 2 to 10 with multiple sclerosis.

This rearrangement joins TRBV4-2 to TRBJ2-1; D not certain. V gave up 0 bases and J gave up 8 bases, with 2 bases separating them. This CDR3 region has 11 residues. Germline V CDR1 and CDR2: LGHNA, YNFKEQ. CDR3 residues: CASSQEYEQFF. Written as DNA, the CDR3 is TGTGCCAGCAGCCAAGAATATGAGCAGTTCTTC.

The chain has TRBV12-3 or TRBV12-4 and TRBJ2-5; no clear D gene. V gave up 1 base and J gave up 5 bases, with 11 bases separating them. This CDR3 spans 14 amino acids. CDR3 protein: CASSLGGNGETQYF. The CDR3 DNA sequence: TGTGCCAGCAGTTTAGGGGGAAACGGGGAGACCCAGTACTTC.

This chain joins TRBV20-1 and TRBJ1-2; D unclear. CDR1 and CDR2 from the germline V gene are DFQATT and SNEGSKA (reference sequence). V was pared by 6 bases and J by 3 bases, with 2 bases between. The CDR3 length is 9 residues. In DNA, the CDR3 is TGCAGTGCGGACTATGGCTACACCTTC. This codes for CSADYGYTF.

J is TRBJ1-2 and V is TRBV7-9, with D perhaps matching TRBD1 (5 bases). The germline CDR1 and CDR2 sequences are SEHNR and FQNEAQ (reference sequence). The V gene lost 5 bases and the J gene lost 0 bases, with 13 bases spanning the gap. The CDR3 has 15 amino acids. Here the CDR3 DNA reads TGTGCCAGCAGCACCCGGGACCGAGCTAACTATGGCTACACCTTC. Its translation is CASSTRDRANYGYTF. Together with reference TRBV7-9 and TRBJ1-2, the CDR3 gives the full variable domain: DTGVSQNPRHKITKRGQNVTFRCDPISEHNRLYWYRQTLGQGPEFLTYFQNEAQLEKSRLLSDRFSAERPKGSFSTLEIQRTEQGDSAMYLCASSTRDRANYGYTFGSGTRLTVV.

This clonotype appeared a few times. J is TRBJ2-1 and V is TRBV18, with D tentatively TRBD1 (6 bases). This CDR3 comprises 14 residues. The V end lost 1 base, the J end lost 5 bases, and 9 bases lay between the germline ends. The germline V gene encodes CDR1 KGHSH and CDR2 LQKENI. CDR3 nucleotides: TGTGCCAGCTCACCACTAGGACAGCACAATGAGCAGTTCTTC. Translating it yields CASSPLGQHNEQFF.

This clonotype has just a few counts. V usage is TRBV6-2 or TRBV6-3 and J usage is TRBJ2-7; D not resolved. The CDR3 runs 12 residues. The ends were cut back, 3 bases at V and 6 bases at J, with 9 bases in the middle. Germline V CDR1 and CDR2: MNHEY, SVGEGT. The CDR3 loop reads CASSYSLFEQYF. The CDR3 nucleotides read TGTGCCAGCAGTTATTCTCTGTTCGAGCAGTACTTC.

CDR3 amino acids: CASRPRVWRTGELFF. The CDR3 region has the DNA TGTGCCAGCAGGCCGCGTGTTTGGCGCACCGGGGAGCTGTTTTTT. This rearrangement joins TRBV6-5 to TRBJ2-2; D is undetermined. CDR1 is MNHEY and CDR2 is SVGAGI in the germline V gene. V was cut by 6 bases and J by 4 bases, with 15 bases left in between. This CDR3 is built from 15 residues.

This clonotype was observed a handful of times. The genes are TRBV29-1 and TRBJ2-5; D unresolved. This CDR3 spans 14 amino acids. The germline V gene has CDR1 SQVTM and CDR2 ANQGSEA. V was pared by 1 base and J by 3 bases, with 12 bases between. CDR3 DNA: TGCAGCGTTGAAGCCTCGGAAAATGAAGAGACCCAGTACTTC. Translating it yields CSVEASENEETQYF.

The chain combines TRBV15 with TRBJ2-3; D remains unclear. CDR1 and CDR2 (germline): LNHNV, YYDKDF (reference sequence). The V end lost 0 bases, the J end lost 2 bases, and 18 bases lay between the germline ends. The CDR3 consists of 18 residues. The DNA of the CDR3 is TGTGCCACCAGCAGAGATGTCGCGCCTTTCTTAGCCACAGATACGCAGTATTTT. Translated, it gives CATSRDVAPFLATDTQYF.

CDR3 sequence (DNA): TGTGCCAGCAGCTTGAGCGAGGTGTTTTTTGCAACAGATACGCAGTATTTT. It yields the protein CASSLSEVFFATDTQYF. This sequence joins TRBV11-1 and TRBJ2-3; the D is unclear. Germline loops: CDR1 SGHAT, CDR2 FQDESV (reference sequence). The CDR3 sequence is 17 residues long. V was trimmed by 3 bases and J by 3 bases, leaving 19 bases between them. Based on the CDR3 plus reference TRBV11-1 and TRBJ2-3, the full variable domain is EAEVAQSPRYKITEKSQAVAFWCDPISGHATLYWYRQILGQGPELLVQFQDESVVDDSQLPKDRFSAERLKGVDSTLKIQPAELGDSAMYLCASSLSEVFFATDTQYFGPGTRLTVL.

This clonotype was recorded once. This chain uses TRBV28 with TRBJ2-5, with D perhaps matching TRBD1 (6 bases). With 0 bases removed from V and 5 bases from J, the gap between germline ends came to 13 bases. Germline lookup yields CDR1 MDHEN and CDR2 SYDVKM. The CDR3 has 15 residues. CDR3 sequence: CASSLWDGGRETQYF. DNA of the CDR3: TGTGCCAGCAGTTTATGGGATGGGGGCCGGGAGACCCAGTACTTC. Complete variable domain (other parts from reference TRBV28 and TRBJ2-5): DVKVTQSSRYLVKRTGEKVFLECVQDMDHENMFWYRQDPGLGLRLIYFSYDVKMKEKGDIPEGYSVSREKKERFSLILESASTNQTSMYLCASSLWDGGRETQYFGPGTRLLVL.

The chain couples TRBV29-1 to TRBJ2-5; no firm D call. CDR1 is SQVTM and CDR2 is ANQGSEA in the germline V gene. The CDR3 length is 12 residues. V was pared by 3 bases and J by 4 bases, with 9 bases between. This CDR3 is CSVDHRGETQYF. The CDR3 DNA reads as TGCAGCGTTGATCACCGAGGAGAGACCCAGTACTTC. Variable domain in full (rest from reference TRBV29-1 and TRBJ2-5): SAVISQKPSRDICQRGTSLTIQCQVDSQVTMMFWYRQQPGQSLTLIATANQGSEATYESGFVIDKFPISRPNLTFSTLTVSNMSPEDSSIYLCSVDHRGETQYFGPGTRLLVL.

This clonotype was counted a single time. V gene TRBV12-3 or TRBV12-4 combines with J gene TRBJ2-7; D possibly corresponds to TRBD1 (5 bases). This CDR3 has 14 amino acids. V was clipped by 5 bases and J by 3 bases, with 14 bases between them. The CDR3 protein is CASSASLDSYEQYF. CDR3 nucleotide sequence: TGTGCCAGCAGTGCCTCGTTAGACAGCTACGAGCAGTACTTC.

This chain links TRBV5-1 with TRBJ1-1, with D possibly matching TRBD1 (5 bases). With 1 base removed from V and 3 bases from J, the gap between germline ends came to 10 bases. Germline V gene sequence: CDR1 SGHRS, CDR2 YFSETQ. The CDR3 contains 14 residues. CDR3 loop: CASSLSGLDTEAFF. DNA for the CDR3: TGCGCCAGCAGCTTGTCAGGGCTGGACACTGAAGCTTTCTTT. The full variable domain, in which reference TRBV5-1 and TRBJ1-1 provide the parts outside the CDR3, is KAGVTQTPRYLIKTRGQQVTLSCSPISGHRSVSWYQQTPGQGLQFLFEYFSETQRNKGNFPGRFSGRQFSNSRSEMNVSTLELGDSALYLCASSLSGLDTEAFFGQGTRLTVV.

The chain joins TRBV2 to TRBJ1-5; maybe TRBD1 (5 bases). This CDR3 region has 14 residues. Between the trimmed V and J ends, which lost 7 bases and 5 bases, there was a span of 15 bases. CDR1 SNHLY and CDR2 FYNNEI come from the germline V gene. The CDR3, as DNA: TGTGCCAGCAAGATGAAGGAGGGGTATCAGCCCCAGCATTTT. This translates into CASKMKEGYQPQHF.

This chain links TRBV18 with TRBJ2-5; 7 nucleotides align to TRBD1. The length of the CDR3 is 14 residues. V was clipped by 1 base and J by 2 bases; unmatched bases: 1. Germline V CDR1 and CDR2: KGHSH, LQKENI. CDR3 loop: CASSPLQGQETQYF. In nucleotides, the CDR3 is TGTGCCAGCTCACCACTACAGGGGCAAGAGACCCAGTACTTC. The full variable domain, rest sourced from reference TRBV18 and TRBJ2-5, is NAGVMQNPRHLVRRRGQEARLRCSPMKGHSHVYWYRQLPEEGLKFMVYLQKENIIDESGMPKERFSAEFPKEGPSILRIQQVVRGDSAAYFCASSPLQGQETQYFGPGTRLLVL.

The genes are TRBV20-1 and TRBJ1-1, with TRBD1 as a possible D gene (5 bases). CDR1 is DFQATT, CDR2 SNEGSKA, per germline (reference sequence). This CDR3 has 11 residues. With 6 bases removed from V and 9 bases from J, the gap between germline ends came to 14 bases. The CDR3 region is CSAWGPGKAFF. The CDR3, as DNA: TGCAGTGCCTGGGGCCCGGGAAAAGCTTTCTTT.

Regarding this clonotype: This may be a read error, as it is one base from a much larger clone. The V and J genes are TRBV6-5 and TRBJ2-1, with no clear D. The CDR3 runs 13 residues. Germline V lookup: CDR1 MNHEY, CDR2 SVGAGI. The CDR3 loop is CTSKQPLYNEQFF. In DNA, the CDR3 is TGTACCAGCAAACAGCCACTCTACAATGAGCAGTTCTTC.

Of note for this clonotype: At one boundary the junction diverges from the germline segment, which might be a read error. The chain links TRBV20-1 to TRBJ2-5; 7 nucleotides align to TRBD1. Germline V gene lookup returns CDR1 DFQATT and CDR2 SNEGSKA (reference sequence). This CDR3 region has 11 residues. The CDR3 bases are TGCAGTGCCTCCGGACAGGCGCCAAGGTTCTTC. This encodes CSASGQAPRFF.

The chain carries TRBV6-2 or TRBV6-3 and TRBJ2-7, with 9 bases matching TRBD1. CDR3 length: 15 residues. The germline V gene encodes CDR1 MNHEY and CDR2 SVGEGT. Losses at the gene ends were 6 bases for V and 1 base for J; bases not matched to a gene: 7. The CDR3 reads CASSQDGTGSYEQYF. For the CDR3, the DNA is TGTGCCAGCAGCCAGGACGGGACAGGGTCCTACGAGCAGTACTTC.

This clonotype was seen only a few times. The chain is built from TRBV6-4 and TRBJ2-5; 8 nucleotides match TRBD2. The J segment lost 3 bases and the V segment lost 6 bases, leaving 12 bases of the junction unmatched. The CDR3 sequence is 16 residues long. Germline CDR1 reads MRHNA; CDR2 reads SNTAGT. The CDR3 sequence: CASRTGTRVGKETQYF. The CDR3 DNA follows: TGTGCCAGCAGAACCGGGACTAGGGTTGGGAAAGAGACCCAGTACTTC.

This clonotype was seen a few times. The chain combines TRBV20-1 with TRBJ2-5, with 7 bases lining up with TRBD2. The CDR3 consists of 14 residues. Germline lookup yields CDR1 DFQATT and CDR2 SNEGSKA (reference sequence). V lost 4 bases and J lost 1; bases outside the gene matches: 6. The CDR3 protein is CSANLAAIQETQYF. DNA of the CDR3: TGCAGTGCTAATCTAGCGGCGATCCAAGAGACCCAGTACTTC.

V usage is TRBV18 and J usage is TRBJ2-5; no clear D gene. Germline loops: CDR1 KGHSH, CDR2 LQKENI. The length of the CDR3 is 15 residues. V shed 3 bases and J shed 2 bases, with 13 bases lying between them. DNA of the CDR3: TGTGCCAGCTCACCGGCCGGATTAGGTCAAGAGACCCAGTACTTC. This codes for CASSPAGLGQETQYF.

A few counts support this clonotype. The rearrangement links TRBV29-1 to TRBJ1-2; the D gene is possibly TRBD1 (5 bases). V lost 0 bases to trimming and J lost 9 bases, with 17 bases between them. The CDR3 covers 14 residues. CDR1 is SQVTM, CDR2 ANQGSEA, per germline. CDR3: CSVEDRTPLRSYTF. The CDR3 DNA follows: TGCAGCGTTGAAGATCGGACACCCCTCAGGAGCTACACCTTC. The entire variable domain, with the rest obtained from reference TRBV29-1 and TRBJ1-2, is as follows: SAVISQKPSRDICQRGTSLTIQCQVDSQVTMMFWYRQQPGQSLTLIATANQGSEATYESGFVIDKFPISRPNLTFSTLTVSNMSPEDSSIYLCSVEDRTPLRSYTFGSGTRLTVV.

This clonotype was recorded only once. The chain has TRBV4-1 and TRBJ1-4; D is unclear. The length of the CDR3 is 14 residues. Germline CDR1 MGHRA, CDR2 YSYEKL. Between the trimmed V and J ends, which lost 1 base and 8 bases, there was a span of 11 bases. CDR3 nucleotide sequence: TGCGCCAGCAGCCAAGGGAGGGTGGACGAAAAACTGTTTTTT. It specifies CASSQGRVDEKLFF.